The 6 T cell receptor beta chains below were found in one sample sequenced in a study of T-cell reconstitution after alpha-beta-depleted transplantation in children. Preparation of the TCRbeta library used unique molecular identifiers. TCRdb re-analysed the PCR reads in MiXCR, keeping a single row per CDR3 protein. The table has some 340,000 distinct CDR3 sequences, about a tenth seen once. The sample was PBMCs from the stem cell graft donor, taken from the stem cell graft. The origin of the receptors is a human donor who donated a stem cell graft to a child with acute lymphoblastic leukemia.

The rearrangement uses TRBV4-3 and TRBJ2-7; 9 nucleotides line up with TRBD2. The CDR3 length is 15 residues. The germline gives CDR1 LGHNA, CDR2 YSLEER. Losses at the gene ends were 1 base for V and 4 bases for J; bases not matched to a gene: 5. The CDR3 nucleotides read TGCGCCAGCAGCCAAGTTAGCGGGAGTCCTTACGAGCAGTACTTC. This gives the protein CASSQVSGSPYEQYF.

The CDR3 DNA reads as TGCAGTGCTAGAGGTATTGGCTCAAACCAGTTCTTC. This encodes CSARGIGSNQFF. The rearrangement links TRBV20-1 to TRBJ2-1; D remains unclear. Trimming removed 1 base at V and 13 bases at J, with 14 bases between. Germline loops: CDR1 DFQATT, CDR2 SNEGSKA (reference sequence). This CDR3 is 12 amino acids long.

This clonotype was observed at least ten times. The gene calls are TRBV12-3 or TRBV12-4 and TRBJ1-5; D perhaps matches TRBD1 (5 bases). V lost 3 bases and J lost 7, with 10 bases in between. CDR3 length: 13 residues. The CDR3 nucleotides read TGTGCCAGCAGTTTTGGGGGGGGACAGCCCCAGCATTTT. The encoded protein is CASSFGGGQPQHF.

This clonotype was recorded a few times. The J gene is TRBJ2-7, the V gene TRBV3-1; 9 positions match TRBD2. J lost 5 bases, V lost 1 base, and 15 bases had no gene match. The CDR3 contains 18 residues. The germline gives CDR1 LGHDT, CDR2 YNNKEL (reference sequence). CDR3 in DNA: TGTGCCAGCAGCCAAGTTGTGGCTAGCGGGACCCCACGGGACGAGCAGTACTTC. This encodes CASSQVVASGTPRDEQYF.

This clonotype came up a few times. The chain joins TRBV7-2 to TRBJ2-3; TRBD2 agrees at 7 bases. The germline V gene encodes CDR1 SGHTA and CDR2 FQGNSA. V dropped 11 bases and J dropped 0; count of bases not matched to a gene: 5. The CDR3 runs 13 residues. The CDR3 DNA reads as TGTGCCTACAGCGGGACCAGCACAGATACGCAGTATTTT. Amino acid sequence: CAYSGTSTDTQYF. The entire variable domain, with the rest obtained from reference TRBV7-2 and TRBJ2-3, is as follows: GAGVSQSPSNKVTEKGKDVELRCDPISGHTALYWYRQSLGQGLEFLIYFQGNSAPDKSGLPSDRFSAERTGGSVSTLTIQRTQQEDSAVYLCAYSGTSTDTQYFGPGTRLTVL.

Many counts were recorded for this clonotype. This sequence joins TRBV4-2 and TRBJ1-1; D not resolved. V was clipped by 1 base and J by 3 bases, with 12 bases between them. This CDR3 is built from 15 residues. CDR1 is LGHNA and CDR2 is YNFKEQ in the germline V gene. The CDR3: CASSQGPRLDTEAFF. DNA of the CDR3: TGTGCCAGCAGCCAAGGTCCGCGCCTGGACACTGAAGCTTTCTTT.